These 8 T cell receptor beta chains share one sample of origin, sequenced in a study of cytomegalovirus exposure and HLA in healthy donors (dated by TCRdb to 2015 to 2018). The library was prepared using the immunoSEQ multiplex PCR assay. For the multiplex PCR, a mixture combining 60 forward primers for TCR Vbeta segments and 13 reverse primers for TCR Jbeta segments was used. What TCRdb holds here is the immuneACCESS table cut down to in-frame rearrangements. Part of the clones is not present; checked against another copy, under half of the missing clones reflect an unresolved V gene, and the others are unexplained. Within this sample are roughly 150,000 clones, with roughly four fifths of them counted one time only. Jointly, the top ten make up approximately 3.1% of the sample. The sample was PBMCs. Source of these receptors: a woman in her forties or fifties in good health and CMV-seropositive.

CDR3 sequence reads: CATSPLNRETEAFF. Written as DNA, the CDR3 is TGTGCCACCAGCCCCTTAAACAGGGAGACTGAAGCTTTCTTT. The chain couples TRBV15 to TRBJ1-1; perhaps TRBD1 as D (6 bases). The CDR3 has 14 residues. The germline V and J ends were trimmed by 5 bases and 5 bases, with 15 bases remaining between them. Germline V gene data show CDR1 as LNHNV and CDR2 as YYDKDF (reference sequence).

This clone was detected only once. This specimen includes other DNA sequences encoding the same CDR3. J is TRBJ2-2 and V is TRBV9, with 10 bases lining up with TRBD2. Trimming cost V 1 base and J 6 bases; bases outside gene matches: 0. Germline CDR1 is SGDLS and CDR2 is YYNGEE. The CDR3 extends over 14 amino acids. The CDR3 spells CASSVSGGAGELFF. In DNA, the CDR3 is TGTGCCAGCAGCGTAAGCGGGGGGGCCGGGGAGCTGTTTTTT.

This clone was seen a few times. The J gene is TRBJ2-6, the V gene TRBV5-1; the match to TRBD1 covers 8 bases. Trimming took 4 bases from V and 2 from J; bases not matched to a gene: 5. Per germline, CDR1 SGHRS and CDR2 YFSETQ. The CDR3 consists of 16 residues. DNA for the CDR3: TGCGCCAGCAGCCCACGGACAGGGACTGGGGCCAACGTCCTGACTTTC. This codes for CASSPRTGTGANVLTF.

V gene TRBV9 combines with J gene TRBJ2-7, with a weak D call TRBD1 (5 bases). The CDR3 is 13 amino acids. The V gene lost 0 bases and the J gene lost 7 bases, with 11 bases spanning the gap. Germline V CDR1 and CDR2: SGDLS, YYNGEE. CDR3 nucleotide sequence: TGTGCCAGCAGCGTAGCCAGGGTGGGGGAGCAGTACTTC. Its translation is CASSVARVGEQYF. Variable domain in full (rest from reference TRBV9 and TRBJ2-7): DSGVTQTPKHLITATGQRVTLRCSPRSGDLSVYWYQQSLDQGLQFLIQYYNGEERAKGNILERFSAQQFPDLHSELNLSSLELGDSALYFCASSVARVGEQYFGPGTRLTVT.

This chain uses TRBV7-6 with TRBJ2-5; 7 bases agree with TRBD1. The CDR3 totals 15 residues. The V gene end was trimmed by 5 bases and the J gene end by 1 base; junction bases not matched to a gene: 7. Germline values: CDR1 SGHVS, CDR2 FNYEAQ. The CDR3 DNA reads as TGTGCCAGCAGCCGTCGCCGGGACAGCCAAGAGACCCAGTACTTC. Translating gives CASSRRRDSQETQYF. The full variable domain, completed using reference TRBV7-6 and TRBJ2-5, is GAGVSQSPRYKVTKRGQDVALRCDPISGHVSLYWYRQALGQGPEFLTYFNYEAQQDKSGLPNDRFSAERPEGSISTLTIQRTEQRDSAMYRCASSRRRDSQETQYFGPGTRLLVL.

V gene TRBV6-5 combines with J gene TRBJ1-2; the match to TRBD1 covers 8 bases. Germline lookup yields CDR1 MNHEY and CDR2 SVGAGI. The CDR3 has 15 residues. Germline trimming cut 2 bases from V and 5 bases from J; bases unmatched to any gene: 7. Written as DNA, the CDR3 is TGTGCCAGCAGTTACCCTCGGACAGGGTATTATGGCTACACCTTC. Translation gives CASSYPRTGYYGYTF.

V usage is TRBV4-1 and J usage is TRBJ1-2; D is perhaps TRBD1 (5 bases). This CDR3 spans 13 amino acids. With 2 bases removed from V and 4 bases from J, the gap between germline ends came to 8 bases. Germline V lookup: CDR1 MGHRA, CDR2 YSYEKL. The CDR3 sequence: CASSQTGFYGYTF. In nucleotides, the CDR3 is TGCGCCAGCAGCCAAACAGGCTTCTATGGCTACACCTTC.

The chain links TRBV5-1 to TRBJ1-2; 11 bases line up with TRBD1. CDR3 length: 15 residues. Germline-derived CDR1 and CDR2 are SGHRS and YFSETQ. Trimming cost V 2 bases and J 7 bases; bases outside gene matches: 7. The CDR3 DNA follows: TGCGCCAGCAGCTTAATGAAAGGACAGGGGGCTGGCTACACCTTC. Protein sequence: CASSLMKGQGAGYTF.